The clone carrying this TCR beta chain was detected only a few times. The data originate from a study of blood T cells in healthy people across ages. A minimum of 5.5 micrograms of total RNA was extracted per sample. Germline CDR1 and CDR2: SGHTA and FQGNSA. The ends were cut back, 5 bases at V and 0 bases at J, with 13 bases in the middle. This CDR3 has 15 residues. A second PCR of about 7 to 12 cycles used a sample-barcoded 5' primer and a J-beta primer mix. MiXCR, run by TCRdb on the 5' RACE reads, gives a single entry per CDR3 protein. The table records approximately 780,000 distinct CDR3 sequences, about 26% of them present only once. In addition, the sample was reused for a study of T cells of mothers and their children.

The chain carries TRBV7-2 and TRBJ1-2; D unclear. This sequence originates from a boy aged 5-17 years in good health. Sequences were obtained from blood. The CDR3 bases are TGTGCCAGCAGCCAGAGCGCCGTAGCTAACTATGGCTACACCTTC. It encodes CASSQSAVANYGYTF.